Listed here is a single T cell receptor (beta chain). The data originate from a study of T cell responses to AZD1222 COVID-19 vaccine. CDR3 length equals 19 residues. Per germline, CDR1 LNHDA and CDR2 SQIVND (reference sequence). With 5 bases removed from V and 1 base from J, the gap between germline ends came to 24 bases. Repertoires were generated with immunoSEQ multiplex PCR, while TCRdb's copy carries only in-frame clones and drops some. Here the sample spans 120,000 or so clones, 87% being singletons. This chain joins TRBV19 and TRBJ1-3; D not certain. This TCR derives from an adult in good health. The input for sequencing was peripheral blood, taken on day 0 of AZD1222 vaccination. Here the CDR3 reads CASSQKTNSFASSGNTIYF. The CDR3 nucleotides are TGTGCCAGTAGTCAAAAAACCAACAGCTTCGCCTCATCTGGAAACACCATATATTTT.